This T cell receptor beta chain was documented in a study of T cells in Graves' hyperthyroidism and ophthalmopathy. RNA transcripts gave rise to amplified TCR beta CDR3 regions. Carried out on the TCR CDR3, a first-round RT-PCR used the HTBI primer set. TCRdb independently ran MiXCR on the multiplex PCR reads; one entry per CDR3 protein. The sample carries 640,000 or so distinct CDR3 sequences, more than 13% recorded once. Study-level points and caveats: Blood held most thyroid clonotypes expanded above 0.001 frequency.

Lactation, pregnancy, other autoimmune disease or uncontrolled infection led to exclusion of patients. CDR1 and CDR2 from the germline V gene are SGDLS and YYNGEE. The CDR3 is made up of 14 amino acids. Trimming cost V 0 bases and J 4 bases, with 9 bases left between them. This clonotype was observed a handful of times. Antigen unknown. The sample was blood. The rearrangement links TRBV9 to TRBJ2-3, with D tentatively TRBD2 (6 bases). The TCR originated in a woman aged 18-30 years with Graves' ophthalmopathy. DNA for the CDR3: TGTGCCAGCAGCGTAGGGGAGGAGGCAGATACGCAGTATTTT. Translation gives CASSVGEEADTQYF. The full variable domain, completed using reference TRBV9 and TRBJ2-3, is DSGVTQTPKHLITATGQRVTLRCSPRSGDLSVYWYQQSLDQGLQFLIQYYNGEERAKGNILERFSAQQFPDLHSELNLSSLELGDSALYFCASSVGEEADTQYFGPGTRLTVL.